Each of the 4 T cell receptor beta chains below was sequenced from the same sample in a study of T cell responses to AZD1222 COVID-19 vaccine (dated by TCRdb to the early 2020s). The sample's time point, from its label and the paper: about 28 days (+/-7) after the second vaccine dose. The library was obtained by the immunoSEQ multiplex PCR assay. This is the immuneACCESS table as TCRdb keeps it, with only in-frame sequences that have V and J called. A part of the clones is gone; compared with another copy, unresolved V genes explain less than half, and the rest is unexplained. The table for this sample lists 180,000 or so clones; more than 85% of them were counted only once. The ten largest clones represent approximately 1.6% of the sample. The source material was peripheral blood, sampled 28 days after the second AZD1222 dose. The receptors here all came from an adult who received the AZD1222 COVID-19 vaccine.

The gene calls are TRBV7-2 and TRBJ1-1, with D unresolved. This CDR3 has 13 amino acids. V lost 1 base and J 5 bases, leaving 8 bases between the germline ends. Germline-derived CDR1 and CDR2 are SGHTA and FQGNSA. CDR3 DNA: TGTGCCAGCAGCTTAGAACGGAGGACTGAAGCTTTCTTT. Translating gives CASSLERRTEAFF.

The CDR3 DNA is TGTGCCAGCAGCACCGGGAGTCAAGAGACCCAGTACTTC. Amino acid sequence: CASSTGSQETQYF. The V call is TRBV7-8, the J call TRBJ2-5; D is possibly TRBD2 (6 bases). Trimming pared 5 bases from V and 2 bases from J, leaving 9 bases between. This CDR3 is 13 amino acids long. The V gene's germline CDR1 is SGHVS and CDR2 FQNEAQ.

The CDR3 protein is CASTTGTYGYTF. CDR3 in DNA: TGTGCCAGCACCACAGGCACCTATGGCTACACCTTC. This sequence joins TRBV7-9 and TRBJ1-2, with D tentatively TRBD1 (5 bases). The CDR3 totals 12 residues. The germline V gene encodes CDR1 SEHNR and CDR2 FQNEAQ (reference sequence). V lost 7 bases to trimming and J lost 4 bases, with 10 bases between them.

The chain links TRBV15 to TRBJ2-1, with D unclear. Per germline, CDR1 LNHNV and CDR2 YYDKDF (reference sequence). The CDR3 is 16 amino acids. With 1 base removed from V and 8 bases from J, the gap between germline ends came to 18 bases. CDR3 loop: CATSRGLSRVEYEQFF. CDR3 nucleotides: TGTGCCACCAGCAGAGGCCTCTCTCGGGTTGAGTATGAGCAGTTCTTC.